One sample yielded the 14 T cell receptor beta chains listed below, sequenced in a study of OX40 agonist ivuxolimab in advanced cancers. Some clones are missing from TCRdb's copy, which holds only in-frame ones; the method was immunoSEQ multiplex PCR. Of about 79,000 clones listed, around 92% are singletons. Sample: CD4+ or CD8+ T cells sorted from blood, taken in a trial of the OX40 agonist ivuxolimab. These receptors originate from an adult with an advanced solid tumor such as melanoma, head and neck, liver or kidney cancer.

The chain has TRBV2 and TRBJ2-1; D is unclear. V was cut by 6 bases and J by 2 bases, with 5 bases left in between. The CDR3 consists of 12 residues. The germline CDR1 and CDR2 sequences are SNHLY and FYNNEI. CDR3 sequence (DNA): TGTGCCAGCAGCGTAGCCTACAATGAGCAGTTCTTC. It translates to CASSVAYNEQFF.

This clone was seen only a few times. The rearrangement links TRBV10-1 to TRBJ2-1, with 8 bases fitting TRBD2. V lost 4 bases, J lost 4 bases, and 12 bases stayed unmatched. CDR3 length: 17 amino acids. CDR1 is WNHNN and CDR2 is SYGVQD in the germline V gene (reference sequence). The CDR3 DNA reads TGCGCCAGCAGTGGTTCCCTAGCGGGTGGGCCTTACAATGAGCAGTTCTTC. Translated: CASSGSLAGGPYNEQFF.

The sample holds one count of this clone. The chain carries TRBV5-5 and TRBJ2-7; 9 bases agree with TRBD1. CDR3 size: 13 residues. V was clipped by 5 bases and J by 7 bases; unmatched bases: 7. Germline-derived CDR1 and CDR2 are SGHKS and YYEKEE (reference sequence). DNA for the CDR3: TGTGCCAGCAGGGGGACAGGGTTTGGGGAGCAGTACTTC. It codes for CASRGTGFGEQYF. Using reference TRBV5-5 and TRBJ2-7 for the parts outside the CDR3, the full variable domain is DAGVTQSPTHLIKTRGQQVTLRCSPISGHKSVSWYQQVLGQGPQFIFQYYEKEERGRGNFPDRFSARQFPNYSSELNVNALLLGDSALYLCASRGTGFGEQYFGPGTRLTVT.

The V and J genes are TRBV7-3 and TRBJ2-2; D is uncertain. Germline V CDR1 and CDR2: SGHTA, FQGTGA. With 3 bases removed from V and 6 bases from J, the gap between germline ends came to 14 bases. The CDR3 is 15 residues long. This chain's CDR3 is CASSLVGWRAGELFF. The CDR3 region has the DNA TGTGCCAGCAGCTTGGTAGGGTGGAGAGCCGGGGAGCTGTTTTTT.

This sequence joins TRBV10-3 and TRBJ2-1; TRBD2 is a possible D gene (6 bases). Deletions cut 0 bases from V and 5 bases from J, with 8 bases between. Germline-derived CDR1 and CDR2 are ENHRY and SYGVKD. The CDR3 has 14 residues. The CDR3 nucleotides are TGTGCCATCAGTGAGTCGGGAGGCAACAATGAGCAGTTCTTC. Translating gives CAISESGGNNEQFF.

The genes are TRBV7-2 and TRBJ2-7; 10 nucleotides agree with TRBD2. The CDR3 covers 18 residues. Germline assignment: CDR1 SGHTA and CDR2 FQGNSA. V trimming: 8 bases; J trimming: 2 bases; junction bases outside the gene matches: 18. The CDR3 DNA follows: TGTGCCAGCTCGTATGGGGGACTAGCGACGAGTAGTCCCTACGAGCAGTACTTC. Its translation: CASSYGGLATSSPYEQYF.

The chain recombines TRBV4-1 with TRBJ1-1; D call uncertain. V was cut by 4 bases and J by 6 bases, with 18 bases left in between. This CDR3 has 15 residues. Germline loops: CDR1 MGHRA, CDR2 YSYEKL. For the CDR3, the DNA is TGCGCCAGCAGCCTCCCGATATCGGGAGACCCTGAAGCTTTCTTT. Amino acid sequence: CASSLPISGDPEAFF.

This clone was observed once. The V call is TRBV28, the J call TRBJ2-6, with D perhaps TRBD1 (6 bases). The CDR3 runs 16 residues. Germline V gene data show CDR1 as MDHEN and CDR2 as SYDVKM. Trimming shortened V by 5 bases and J by 2 bases, and 13 bases separated the two germline ends. In DNA form, the CDR3 reads TGTGCCAGCAGTATATACACAGGGACTGGGGCCAACGTCCTGACTTTC. Translation: CASSIYTGTGANVLTF.

The chain uses TRBV18 and TRBJ1-1; D gene uncertain. CDR1 and CDR2 (germline): KGHSH, LQKENI. V was clipped by 3 bases and J by 12 bases, with 26 bases between them. The CDR3 contains 16 residues. For the CDR3, the DNA is TGTGCCAGCTCACCCACCCCCCCGGAAGCGCTCCATGCGACTTTCTTT. It encodes CASSPTPPEALHATFF.

This sequence joins TRBV5-1 and TRBJ2-3, with D perhaps TRBD2 (5 bases). Per germline, CDR1 SGHRS and CDR2 YFSETQ. The CDR3 length is 15 residues. Trimming cost V 0 bases and J 4 bases, with 12 bases left between them. The CDR3 DNA reads as TGCGCCAGCAGCTTGGGTGGGAGATCGGCAGATACGCAGTATTTT. This encodes CASSLGGRSADTQYF. The variable domain in full, with the rest retrieved from reference TRBV5-1 and TRBJ2-3, is KAGVTQTPRYLIKTRGQQVTLSCSPISGHRSVSWYQQTPGQGLQFLFEYFSETQRNKGNFPGRFSGRQFSNSRSEMNVSTLELGDSALYLCASSLGGRSADTQYFGPGTRLTVL.

V and J are TRBV5-1 and TRBJ2-1, with TRBD1 matching over 8 bases. V trimming: 4 bases; J trimming: 2 bases; junction bases outside the gene matches: 11. This CDR3 is built from 17 residues. Germline CDR1 and CDR2: SGHRS and YFSETQ. CDR3 DNA sequence: TGCGCCAGCAGCCATGGACAGGGCCGGGACACCTACAATGAGCAGTTCTTC. Translating gives CASSHGQGRDTYNEQFF. Based on the CDR3 plus reference TRBV5-1 and TRBJ2-1, the full variable domain is KAGVTQTPRYLIKTRGQQVTLSCSPISGHRSVSWYQQTPGQGLQFLFEYFSETQRNKGNFPGRFSGRQFSNSRSEMNVSTLELGDSALYLCASSHGQGRDTYNEQFFGPGTRLTVL.

This chain links TRBV19 with TRBJ2-5, with 8 bases fitting TRBD1. The CDR3 length is 15 residues. J gave up 4 bases and V 5 bases, and 9 bases lay outside the gene matches. Germline V gene sequence: CDR1 LNHDA, CDR2 SQIVND (reference sequence). The CDR3 DNA reads TGTGCCAGTAGTGCCACAGGGGGAATGGGAGAGACCCAGTACTTC. This translates into CASSATGGMGETQYF.

V gene TRBV30 combines with J gene TRBJ1-5; D not resolved. The CDR3 length is 13 residues. V was trimmed by 4 bases and J by 7 bases, leaving 14 bases between them. The germline CDR1 and CDR2 sequences are GTSNPN and SVGIG (reference sequence). CDR3 region: CAWNVGKEQPQHF. CDR3 nucleotides: TGTGCCTGGAACGTGGGGAAAGAGCAGCCCCAGCATTTT.

The V call is TRBV7-9, the J call TRBJ2-7; 14 bases line up with TRBD2. Germline V gene lookup returns CDR1 SEHNR and CDR2 FQNEAQ (reference sequence). V shed 4 bases and J 3 bases; nucleotides not matched to a gene: 8. This CDR3 comprises 17 residues. The chain's CDR3 is CASSSGGTSGSFYEQYF. The CDR3 DNA is TGTGCCAGCAGCTCAGGGGGGACTAGCGGGAGTTTCTACGAGCAGTACTTC.